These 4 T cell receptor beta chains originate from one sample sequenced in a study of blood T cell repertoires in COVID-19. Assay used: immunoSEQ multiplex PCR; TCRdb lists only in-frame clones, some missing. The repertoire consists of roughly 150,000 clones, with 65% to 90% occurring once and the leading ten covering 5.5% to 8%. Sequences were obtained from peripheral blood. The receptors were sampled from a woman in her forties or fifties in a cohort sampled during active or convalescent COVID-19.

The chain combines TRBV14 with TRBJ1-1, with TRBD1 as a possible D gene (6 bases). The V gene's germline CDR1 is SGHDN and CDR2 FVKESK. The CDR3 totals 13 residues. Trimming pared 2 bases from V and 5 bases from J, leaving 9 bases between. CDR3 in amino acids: CASSQQTGTEAFF. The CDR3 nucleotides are TGTGCCAGCAGCCAACAAACAGGGACTGAAGCTTTCTTT.

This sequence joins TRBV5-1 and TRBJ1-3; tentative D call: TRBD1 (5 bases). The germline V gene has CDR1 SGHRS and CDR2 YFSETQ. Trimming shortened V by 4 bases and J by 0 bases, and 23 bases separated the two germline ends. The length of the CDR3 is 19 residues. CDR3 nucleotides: TGCGCCAGCAGCCCGGGGAGGGGTGAATTGTTCTTCTCTGGAAACACCATATATTTT. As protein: CASSPGRGELFFSGNTIYF.

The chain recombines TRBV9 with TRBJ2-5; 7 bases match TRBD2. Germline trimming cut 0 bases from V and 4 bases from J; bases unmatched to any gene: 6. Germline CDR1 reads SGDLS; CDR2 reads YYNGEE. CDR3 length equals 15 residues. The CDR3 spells CASSVGGSGLETQYF. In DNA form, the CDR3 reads TGTGCCAGCAGCGTAGGGGGTAGCGGGTTAGAGACCCAGTACTTC.

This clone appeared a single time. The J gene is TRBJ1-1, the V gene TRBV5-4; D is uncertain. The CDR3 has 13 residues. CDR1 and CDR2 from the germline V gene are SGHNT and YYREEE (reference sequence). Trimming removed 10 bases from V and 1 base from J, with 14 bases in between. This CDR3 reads CAARVNQNTEAFF. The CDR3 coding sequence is TGTGCCGCGCGCGTAAACCAGAACACTGAAGCTTTCTTT.